The 3 T cell receptor beta chains below were found in one sample sequenced in a study of radiation and T cells in renal cell carcinoma. Noted time point: blood 2 weeks post-SBRT. Treatment denoted: 15 Gy SBRT to primary tumor, nephrectomy 4 weeks later. Sequencing was performed with immunoSEQ multiplex PCR; in TCRdb, only in-frame clones are kept and a portion is missing. The sample yields fewer than 150,000 clones, 88% seen once. The source was blood, collected from a patient whose treatment included radiotherapy and nephrectomy. The source of these receptors is a woman aged 70-85 years with renal cell carcinoma.

J is TRBJ2-1 and V is TRBV6-1, with a tentative D call TRBD1 (6 bases). The CDR3 consists of 15 residues. The germline gives CDR1 MNHNS, CDR2 SASEGT. Trimming left V 3 bases short and J 5 bases short, with 14 bases between. The CDR3 coding sequence is TGTGCCAGCAGTGACTCGGACAGAAGAAACAATGAGCAGTTCTTC. As protein: CASSDSDRRNNEQFF.

This clone was seen just once. The chain has TRBV7-2 and TRBJ2-1, with 10 positions matching TRBD2. Germline loops: CDR1 SGHTA, CDR2 FQGNSA. V was clipped by 1 base and J by 8 bases; unmatched bases: 5. The CDR3 loop spans 15 amino acids. In DNA form, the CDR3 reads TGTGCCAGCAGCTTAGAAGCGGGGGGGATCTATGAGCAGTTCTTC. It specifies CASSLEAGGIYEQFF.

This clone was picked up one time. The chain carries TRBV20-1 and TRBJ1-1, with D perhaps matching TRBD1 (5 bases). Germline CDR1 is DFQATT and CDR2 is SNEGSKA (reference sequence). V was shortened by 5 bases and J by 6 bases, with 10 bases between the two germline ends. CDR3 length: 11 amino acids. The CDR3 nucleotides read TGCAGTGCTTACAGGAGGGCTGAAGCTTTCTTT. Its translation is CSAYRRAEAFF.